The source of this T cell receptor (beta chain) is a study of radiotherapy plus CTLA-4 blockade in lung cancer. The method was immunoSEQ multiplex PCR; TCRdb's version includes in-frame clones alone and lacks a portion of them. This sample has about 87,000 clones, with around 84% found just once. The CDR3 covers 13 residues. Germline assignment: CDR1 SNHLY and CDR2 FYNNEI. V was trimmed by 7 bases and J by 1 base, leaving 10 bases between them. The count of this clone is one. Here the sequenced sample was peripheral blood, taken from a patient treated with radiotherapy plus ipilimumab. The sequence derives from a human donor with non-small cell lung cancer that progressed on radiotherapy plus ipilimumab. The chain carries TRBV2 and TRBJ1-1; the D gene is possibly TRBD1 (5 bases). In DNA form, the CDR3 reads TGTGCCAGCAAAAAGACAGAGAACACTGAAGCTTTCTTT. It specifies CASKKTENTEAFF.